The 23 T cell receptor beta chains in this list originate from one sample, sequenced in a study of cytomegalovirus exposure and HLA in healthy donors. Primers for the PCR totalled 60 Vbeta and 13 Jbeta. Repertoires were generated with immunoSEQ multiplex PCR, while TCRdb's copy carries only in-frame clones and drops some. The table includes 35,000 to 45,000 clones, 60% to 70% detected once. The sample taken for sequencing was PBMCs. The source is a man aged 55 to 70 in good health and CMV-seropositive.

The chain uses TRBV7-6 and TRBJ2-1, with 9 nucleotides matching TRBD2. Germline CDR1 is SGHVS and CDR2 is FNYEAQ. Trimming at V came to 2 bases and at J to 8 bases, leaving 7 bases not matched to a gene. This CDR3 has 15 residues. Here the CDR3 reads CASSLFSGSQDEQFF. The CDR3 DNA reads TGTGCCAGCAGCTTATTTAGCGGGAGTCAGGATGAGCAGTTCTTC.

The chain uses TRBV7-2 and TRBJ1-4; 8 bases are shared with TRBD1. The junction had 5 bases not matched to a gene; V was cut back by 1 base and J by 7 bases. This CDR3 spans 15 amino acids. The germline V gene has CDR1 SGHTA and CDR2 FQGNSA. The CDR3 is CASSLGDRTVEKLFF. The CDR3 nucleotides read TGTGCCAGCAGCTTAGGGGACAGGACCGTTGAAAAACTGTTTTTT.

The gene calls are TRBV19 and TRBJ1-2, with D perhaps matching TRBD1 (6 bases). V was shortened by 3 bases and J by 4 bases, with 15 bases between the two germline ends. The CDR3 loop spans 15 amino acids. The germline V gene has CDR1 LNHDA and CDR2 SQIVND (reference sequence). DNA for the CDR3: TGTGCCAGTAGTATCGGCAGGGGTGGACTCTATGGCTACACCTTC. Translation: CASSIGRGGLYGYTF.

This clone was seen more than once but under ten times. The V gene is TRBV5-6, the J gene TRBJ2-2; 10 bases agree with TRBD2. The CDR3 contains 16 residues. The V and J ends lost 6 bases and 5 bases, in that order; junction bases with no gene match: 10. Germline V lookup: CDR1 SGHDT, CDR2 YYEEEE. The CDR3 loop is CASTSSGRARTGELFF. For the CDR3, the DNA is TGTGCCAGCACCTCGAGCGGGAGGGCCAGGACCGGGGAGCTGTTTTTT. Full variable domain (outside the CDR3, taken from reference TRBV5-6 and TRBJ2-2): DAGVTQSPTHLIKTRGQQVTLRCSPKSGHDTVSWYQQALGQGPQFIFQYYEEEERQRGNFPDRFSGHQFPNYSSELNVNALLLGDSALYLCASTSSGRARTGELFFGEGSRLTVL.

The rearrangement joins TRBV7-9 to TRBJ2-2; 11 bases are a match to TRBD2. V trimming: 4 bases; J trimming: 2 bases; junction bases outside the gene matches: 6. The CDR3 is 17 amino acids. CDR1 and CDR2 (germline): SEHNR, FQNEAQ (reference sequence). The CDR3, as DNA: TGTGCCAGCAGCTACGGGGGACTAGCGGTAAACACCGGGGAGCTGTTTTTT. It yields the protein CASSYGGLAVNTGELFF.

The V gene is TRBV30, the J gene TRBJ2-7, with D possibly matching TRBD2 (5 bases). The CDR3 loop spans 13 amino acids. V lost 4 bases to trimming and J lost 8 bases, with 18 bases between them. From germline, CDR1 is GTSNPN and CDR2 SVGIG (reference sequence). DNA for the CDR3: TGTGCCTGGACTTCCCTGGGAGTTTCCCAGCAGTACTTC. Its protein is CAWTSLGVSQQYF.

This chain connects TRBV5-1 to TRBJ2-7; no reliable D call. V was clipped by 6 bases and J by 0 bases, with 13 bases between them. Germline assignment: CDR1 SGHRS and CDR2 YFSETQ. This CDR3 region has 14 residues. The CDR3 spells CASTDQVSSYEQYF. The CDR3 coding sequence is TGCGCCAGCACCGACCAGGTTAGCTCCTACGAGCAGTACTTC.

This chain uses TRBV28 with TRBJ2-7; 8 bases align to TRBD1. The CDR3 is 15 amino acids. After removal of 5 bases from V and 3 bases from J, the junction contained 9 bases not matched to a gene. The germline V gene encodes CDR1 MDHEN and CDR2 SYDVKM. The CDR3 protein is CASSQSGTGIYEQYF. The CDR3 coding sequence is TGTGCCAGCAGTCAGTCCGGGACAGGAATCTACGAGCAGTACTTC.

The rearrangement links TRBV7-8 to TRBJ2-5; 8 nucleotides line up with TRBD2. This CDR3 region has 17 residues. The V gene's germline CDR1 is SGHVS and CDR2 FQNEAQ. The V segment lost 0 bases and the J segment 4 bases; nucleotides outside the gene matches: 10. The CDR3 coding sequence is TGTGCCAGCAGCTTAGCGAGGGGGACTAGGGGGAGAGAGACCCAGTACTTC. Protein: CASSLARGTRGRETQYF.

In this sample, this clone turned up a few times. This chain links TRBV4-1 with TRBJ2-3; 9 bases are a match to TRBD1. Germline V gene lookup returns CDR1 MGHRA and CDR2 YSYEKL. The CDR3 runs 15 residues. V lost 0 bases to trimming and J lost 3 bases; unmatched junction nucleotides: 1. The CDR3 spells CASSQEGQGTDTQYF. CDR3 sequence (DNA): TGCGCCAGCAGCCAAGAAGGACAGGGGACAGATACGCAGTATTTT.

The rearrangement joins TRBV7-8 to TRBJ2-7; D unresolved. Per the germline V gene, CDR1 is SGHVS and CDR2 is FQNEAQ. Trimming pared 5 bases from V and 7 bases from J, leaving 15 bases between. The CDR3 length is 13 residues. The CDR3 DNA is TGTGCCAGCAGCCCCCCCATCGATCGGGAGCAGTACTTC. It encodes CASSPPIDREQYF.

The DNA of the CDR3 is TGTGCCAGCAGCTTAAGGCTTGGCGGGAGGGGGGATGAGCAGTTCTTC. Translation gives CASSLRLGGRGDEQFF. This chain connects TRBV11-3 to TRBJ2-1; 9 positions agree with TRBD2. CDR1 and CDR2 (germline): SGHNT, YENEEA. The junction had 10 bases not matched to a gene; V was cut back by 2 bases and J by 8 bases. CDR3 size: 16 residues.

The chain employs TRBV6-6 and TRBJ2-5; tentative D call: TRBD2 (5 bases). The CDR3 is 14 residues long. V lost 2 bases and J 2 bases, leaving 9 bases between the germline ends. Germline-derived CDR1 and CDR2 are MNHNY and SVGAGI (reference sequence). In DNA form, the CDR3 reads TGTGCCAGCAGTTACCGGGATTTACAAGAGACCCAGTACTTC. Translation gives CASSYRDLQETQYF.

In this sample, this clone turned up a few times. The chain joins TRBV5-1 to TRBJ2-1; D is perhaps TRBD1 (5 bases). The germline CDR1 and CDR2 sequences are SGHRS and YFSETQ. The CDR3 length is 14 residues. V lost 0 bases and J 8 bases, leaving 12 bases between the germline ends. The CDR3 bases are TGCGCCAGCAGCTTGGGTGGGCTGACAGATGAGCAGTTCTTC. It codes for CASSLGGLTDEQFF.

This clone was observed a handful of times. The CDR3 loop reads CASSSYPGRPSGETQYF. DNA for the CDR3: TGTGCCAGCAGCTCCTACCCAGGGAGGCCATCGGGGGAGACCCAGTACTTC. The chain links TRBV5-6 to TRBJ2-5, with D perhaps matching TRBD2 (6 bases). There are 17 residues in the CDR3. Germline V CDR1 and CDR2: SGHDT, YYEEEE. Deletions cut 3 bases from V and 5 bases from J, with 23 bases between.

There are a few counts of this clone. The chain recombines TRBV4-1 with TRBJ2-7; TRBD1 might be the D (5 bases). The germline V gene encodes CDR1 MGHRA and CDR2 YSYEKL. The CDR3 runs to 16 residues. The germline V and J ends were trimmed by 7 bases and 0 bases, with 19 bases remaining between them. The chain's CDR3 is CASTITTAQSSYEQYF. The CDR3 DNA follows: TGCGCCAGCACTATAACGACAGCCCAGAGCTCCTACGAGCAGTACTTC.

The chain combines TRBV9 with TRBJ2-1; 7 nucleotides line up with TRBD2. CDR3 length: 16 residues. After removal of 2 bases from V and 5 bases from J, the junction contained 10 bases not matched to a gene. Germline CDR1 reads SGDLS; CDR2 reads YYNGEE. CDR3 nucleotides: TGTGCCAGCAGCGTTGGCGGGAGAAATTCCGACAATGAGCAGTTCTTC. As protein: CASSVGGRNSDNEQFF.

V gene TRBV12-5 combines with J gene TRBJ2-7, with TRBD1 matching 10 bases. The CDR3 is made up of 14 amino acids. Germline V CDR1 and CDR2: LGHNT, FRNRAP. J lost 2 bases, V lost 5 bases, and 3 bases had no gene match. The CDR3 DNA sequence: TGTGCTAGTGGTCTGGGGACAGGGGCCTACGAGCAGTACTTC. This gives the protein CASGLGTGAYEQYF.

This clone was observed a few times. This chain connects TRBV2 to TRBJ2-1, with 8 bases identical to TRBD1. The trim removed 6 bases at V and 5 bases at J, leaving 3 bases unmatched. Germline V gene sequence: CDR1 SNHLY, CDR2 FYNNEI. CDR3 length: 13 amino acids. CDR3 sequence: CASRKDRDNEQFF. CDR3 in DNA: TGTGCCAGCAGAAAGGACAGGGACAATGAGCAGTTCTTC.

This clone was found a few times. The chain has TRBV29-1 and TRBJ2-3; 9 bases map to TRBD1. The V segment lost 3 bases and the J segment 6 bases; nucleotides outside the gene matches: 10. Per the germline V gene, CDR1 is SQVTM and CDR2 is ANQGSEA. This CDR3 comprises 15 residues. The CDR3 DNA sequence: TGCAGCGTTGACAGCCTACAGGGGGCTTCGGATACGCAGTATTTT. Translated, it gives CSVDSLQGASDTQYF.

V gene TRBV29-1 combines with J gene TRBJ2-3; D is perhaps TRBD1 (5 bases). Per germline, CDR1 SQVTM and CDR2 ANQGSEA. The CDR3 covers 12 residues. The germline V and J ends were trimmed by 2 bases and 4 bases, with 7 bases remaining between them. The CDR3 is CSVESRADTQYF. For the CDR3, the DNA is TGCAGCGTTGAATCCAGGGCAGATACGCAGTATTTT.

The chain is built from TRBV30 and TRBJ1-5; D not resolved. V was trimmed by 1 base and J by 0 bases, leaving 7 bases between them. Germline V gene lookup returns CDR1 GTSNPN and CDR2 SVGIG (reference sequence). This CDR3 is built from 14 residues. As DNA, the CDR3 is TGTGCCTGGAGTGCCGGACTTAGCAATCAGCCCCAGCATTTT. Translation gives CAWSAGLSNQPQHF. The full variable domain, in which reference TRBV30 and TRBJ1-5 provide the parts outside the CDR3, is SQTIHQWPATLVQPVGSPLSLECTVEGTSNPNLYWYRQAAGRGLQLLFYSVGIGQISSEVPQNLSASRPQDRQFILSSKKLLLSDSGFYLCAWSAGLSNQPQHFGDGTRLSIL.

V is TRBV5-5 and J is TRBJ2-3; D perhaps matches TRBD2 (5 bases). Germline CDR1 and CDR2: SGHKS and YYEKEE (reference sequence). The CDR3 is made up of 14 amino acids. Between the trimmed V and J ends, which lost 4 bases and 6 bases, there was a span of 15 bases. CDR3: CASSNGLLRDTQYF. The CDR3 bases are TGTGCCAGCAGCAACGGACTCCTCCGGGATACGCAGTATTTT.